These 8 T cell receptor beta chains originate from one sample sequenced in a study of early T cells in non-severe SARS-CoV-2 infection. A single record per CDR3 protein comes from TCRdb applying MiXCR to the 5' RACE reads. There are about 58,000 distinct CDR3 sequences in the sample; over 9.5% occur only once, and roughly a tenth lies in the top ten. Sequenced sample: whole blood. These receptors were obtained from an adult who was a healthcare worker with PCR-confirmed SARS-CoV-2 infection or an uninfected control (not recorded which).

The chain uses TRBV29-1 and TRBJ2-2; D call uncertain. Trimming took 1 base from V and 10 from J, leaving 13 bases between them. The V gene's germline CDR1 is SQVTM and CDR2 ANQGSEA. This CDR3 is built from 13 residues. CDR3 in DNA: TGCAGCGTTGAAGGGTGGAATGGGTCGGAGCTGTTTTTT. Its translation: CSVEGWNGSELFF.

This clonotype was counted ten times or more. The chain joins TRBV2 to TRBJ2-7; weak D call: TRBD1 (5 bases). V was trimmed by 6 bases and J by 3 bases, leaving 9 bases between them. The CDR3 totals 12 residues. CDR1 is SNHLY and CDR2 is FYNNEI in the germline V gene. The CDR3 here is CASRLTVYEQYF. DNA for the CDR3: TGTGCCAGCAGATTGACAGTCTACGAGCAGTACTTC.

This clonotype showed up many times. The rearrangement links TRBV28 to TRBJ1-5; 7 bases agree with TRBD1. V shed 6 bases and J 2 bases; nucleotides not matched to a gene: 7. Germline V gives CDR1 MDHEN, CDR2 SYDVKM. The CDR3 runs 15 residues. This CDR3 is CASRATGSGNQPQHF. CDR3 nucleotides: TGTGCCAGCAGAGCGACAGGGTCGGGCAATCAGCCCCAGCATTTT.

This clonotype was observed a handful of times. This chain uses TRBV4-3 with TRBJ2-3; 13 bases agree with TRBD2. The germline V gene encodes CDR1 LGHNA and CDR2 YSLEER. The CDR3 runs to 17 residues. The V segment lost 2 bases and the J segment 6 bases; nucleotides outside the gene matches: 8. The CDR3 DNA sequence: TGCGCCAGCAGCCAACGACTAGCGGGAGGCTGGAAGGATACGCAGTATTTT. This codes for CASSQRLAGGWKDTQYF.

CDR3 sequence: CATSRDPVGGVLETQYF. The CDR3 DNA sequence: TGTGCCACCAGCAGAGATCCTGTTGGGGGGGTGCTAGAGACCCAGTACTTC. The rearrangement links TRBV15 to TRBJ2-5, with 7 bases fitting TRBD2. The V and J ends lost 0 bases and 4 bases, in that order; junction bases with no gene match: 11. Germline CDR1 is LNHNV and CDR2 is YYDKDF (reference sequence). The length of the CDR3 is 17 residues.

The sample holds a few counts of this clonotype. J is TRBJ1-1 and V is TRBV12-3 or TRBV12-4, with TRBD1 identical over 9 bases. The V and J ends lost 5 bases and 7 bases, in that order; junction bases with no gene match: 5. The CDR3 is 13 amino acids. The CDR3: CASSPGQGIEAFF. As DNA, the CDR3 is TGTGCCAGCAGTCCGGGACAGGGCATTGAAGCTTTCTTT.

J is TRBJ1-2 and V is TRBV5-6, with 7 nucleotides matching TRBD1. CDR3 length: 15 amino acids. The germline CDR1 and CDR2 sequences are SGHDT and YYEEEE. The J segment lost 8 bases and the V segment lost 4 bases, leaving 14 bases of the junction unmatched. The CDR3, as DNA: TGTGCCAGCAGCCGCGAGCGAGAGGGGGCGGAGGGCTACACCTTC. Translating it yields CASSREREGAEGYTF.

This chain uses TRBV5-1 with TRBJ2-5; 10 nucleotides match TRBD2. CDR1 SGHRS and CDR2 YFSETQ come from the germline V gene. The CDR3 spans 15 residues. V lost 3 bases and J lost 1; bases outside the gene matches: 3. Here the CDR3 DNA reads TGCGCCAGCAGCTCTGGACTAGCGGTCCAAGAGACCCAGTACTTC. Translated, it gives CASSSGLAVQETQYF.